A selection of T cell receptor beta chains follows, all from one sample in a study of blood T cells in healthy people across ages. Each CDR3 protein gets one entry after TCRdb re-called the 5' RACE reads with MiXCR. The table shows hundreds of thousands of distinct CDR3 sequences, with roughly half occurring only once. The sequenced sample consisted of blood. These receptors were taken from a man between 60 and 70 years old in good health. Each CDR3 is given with its conserved first and last residue. Each record gives: clone size, V gene, J gene, D gene, CDR3 protein, CDR3 DNA. The D gene is left open where the match is weak. Clone size is given for some rows only: seen once, a few or many times, or a class if the clone is expanded.

size: NA; V: TRBV6-2/TRBV6-3; J: TRBJ2-1; D: TRBD2; CDR3: CASTPKRDYNEQFF; DNA: TGTGCCAGCACCCCCAAGCGGGATTACAATGAGCAGTTCTTC
size: NA; V: TRBV24-1; J: TRBJ2-3; D: NA; CDR3: CATSGGGGTDTQYF; DNA: TGTGCCACCAGTGGTGGAGGGGGCACAGATACGCAGTATTTT
size: few; V: TRBV5-1; J: TRBJ2-5; D: TRBD2; CDR3: CASSLRLAGGETQYF; DNA: TGCGCCAGCAGCTTGCGACTAGCGGGGGGAGAGACCCAGTACTTC
size: NA; V: TRBV4-2; J: TRBJ2-1; D: TRBD2; CDR3: CASSPSGGDGQFF; DNA: TGTGCCAGCAGTCCTAGCGGGGGAGATGGGCAGTTCTTC
size: NA; V: TRBV5-7; J: TRBJ2-4; D: NA; CDR3: CASSLGTGVRGALAKNIQYF; DNA: TGTGCCAGCAGCTTGGGGACGGGTGTTCGGGGGGCCCTAGCCAAAAACATTCAGTACTTC
size: few; V: TRBV4-2; J: TRBJ2-1; D: NA; CDR3: CASSQDSRSSYNEQFF; DNA: TGTGCCAGCAGCCAAGATTCAAGGAGCTCCTACAATGAGCAGTTCTTC
size: NA; V: TRBV20-1; J: TRBJ1-5; D: NA; CDR3: CSAHKGRGDNQPQHF; DNA: TGCAGTGCCCATAAGGGGAGGGGCGACAATCAGCCCCAGCATTTT
size: NA; V: TRBV2; J: TRBJ2-7; D: NA; CDR3: CASRTGGVSYEQYF; DNA: TGTGCCAGCAGGACGGGGGGCGTCTCCTACGAGCAGTACTTC
size: NA; V: TRBV28; J: TRBJ2-1; D: NA; CDR3: CASSRSTSADEQFF; DNA: TGTGCCAGCAGCCGGAGCACTAGTGCCGATGAGCAGTTCTTC
size: NA; V: TRBV12-3/TRBV12-4; J: TRBJ2-3; D: TRBD2; CDR3: CASRRGRISTDTQYF; DNA: TGTGCCAGCAGGCGCGGGAGAATTAGCACAGATACGCAGTATTTT
size: many; V: TRBV29-1; J: TRBJ2-5; D: TRBD2; CDR3: CSVAVASGSGEQYF; DNA: TGCAGCGTTGCCGTAGCCAGCGGGAGCGGAGAGCAGTACTTC
size: few; V: TRBV20-1; J: TRBJ1-2; D: TRBD1; CDR3: CSPGTVKDGYTF; DNA: TGCAGTCCCGGGACAGTAAAAGACGGCTACACCTTC
size: many; V: TRBV9; J: TRBJ2-1; D: TRBD2; CDR3: CASSVALTSGDNEQFF; DNA: TGTGCCAGCAGCGTAGCCCTTACTAGCGGGGACAATGAGCAGTTCTTC
size: few; V: TRBV5-1; J: TRBJ2-7; D: TRBD1; CDR3: CASSMGQGSEQYF; DNA: TGCGCCAGCAGCATGGGACAGGGGAGTGAGCAGTACTTC
size: few; V: TRBV15; J: TRBJ1-2; D: NA; CDR3: CATSILKGSYGYTF; DNA: TGTGCCACCAGCATTCTCAAGGGGTCCTATGGCTACACCTTC
size: NA; V: TRBV7-2; J: TRBJ2-3; D: NA; CDR3: CASSFLVGAGDTQYF; DNA: TGTGCCAGCAGCTTCCTGGTGGGGGCAGGAGATACGCAGTATTTT
size: NA; V: TRBV2; J: TRBJ2-7; D: NA; CDR3: CASRTPGRSYEQYF; DNA: TGTGCCAGCAGGACCCCGGGACGGAGCTACGAGCAGTACTTC
size: few; V: TRBV20-1; J: TRBJ1-1; D: NA; CDR3: CSVLRGATEAFF; DNA: TGCAGTGTTCTCCGGGGGGCCACTGAAGCTTTCTTT
size: NA; V: TRBV19; J: TRBJ2-6; D: NA; CDR3: CASSQGGFSGANVLTF; DNA: TGTGCCAGTAGTCAGGGGGGGTTTTCTGGGGCCAACGTCCTGACTTTC
size: NA; V: TRBV20-1; J: TRBJ1-1; D: TRBD1; CDR3: CSPQGQINTEAFF; DNA: TGCAGTCCTCAGGGACAGATAAACACTGAAGCTTTCTTT
size: few; V: TRBV9; J: TRBJ1-5; D: NA; CDR3: CASSVGGISNQPQHF; DNA: TGTGCCAGCAGCGTAGGAGGCATTAGCAATCAGCCCCAGCATTTT
size: NA; V: TRBV20-1; J: TRBJ2-7; D: NA; CDR3: CSARARASSYEQYF; DNA: TGCAGTGCTAGAGCGCGGGCCAGCTCCTACGAGCAGTACTTC
size: NA; V: TRBV9; J: TRBJ2-1; D: NA; CDR3: CASSVAPEYNEQFF; DNA: TGTGCCAGCAGCGTAGCCCCCGAGTACAATGAGCAGTTCTTC
size: NA; V: TRBV5-5; J: TRBJ1-1; D: NA; CDR3: CASSSPSVGPNTEAFF; DNA: TGTGCCAGCAGCTCCCCGAGTGTAGGCCCGAACACTGAAGCTTTCTTT
size: NA; V: TRBV20-1; J: TRBJ2-1; D: TRBD2; CDR3: CSAPLPRAGGNNEQFF; DNA: TGCAGTGCTCCTCTCCCTAGGGCGGGGGGGAACAATGAGCAGTTCTTC
size: NA; V: TRBV29-1; J: TRBJ2-5; D: NA; CDR3: CSVGRTEETQYF; DNA: TGCAGCGTTGGACGGACGGAAGAGACCCAGTACTTC
size: many; V: TRBV28; J: TRBJ1-2; D: NA; CDR3: CASSLTAAGAYGYTF; DNA: TGTGCCAGCAGTTTAACCGCAGCGGGCGCCTATGGCTACACCTTC
size: few; V: TRBV7-8; J: TRBJ2-1; D: TRBD2; CDR3: CASSLRLAGGSEQFF; DNA: TGTGCCAGCAGCTTAAGGCTAGCGGGAGGGAGTGAGCAGTTCTTC
size: NA; V: TRBV3-1; J: TRBJ2-7; D: TRBD2; CDR3: CASSQPGLAKQYF; DNA: TGTGCCAGCAGCCAACCGGGACTAGCGAAGCAGTACTTC
size: NA; V: TRBV28; J: TRBJ2-7; D: NA; CDR3: CASSSVTGLYEQYF; DNA: TGTGCCAGCAGTTCGGTCACAGGACTCTACGAGCAGTACTTC
size: NA; V: TRBV7-2; J: TRBJ1-2; D: NA; CDR3: CASSLAGPYGYTF; DNA: TGTGCCAGCAGCTTAGCCGGGCCCTATGGCTACACCTTC
size: NA; V: TRBV21-1; J: TRBJ1-1; D: NA; CDR3: CALPRGQENTEAFF; DNA: TGTGCCCTCCCTCGAGGACAGGAGAACACTGAAGCTTTCTTT
size: few; V: TRBV3-1; J: TRBJ1-2; D: NA; CDR3: CASSLGRQRGYTF; DNA: TGTGCCAGCAGCCTTGGACGACAGAGGGGCTACACCTTC
size: NA; V: TRBV20-1; J: TRBJ2-3; D: TRBD2; CDR3: CSALAGYTDTQYF; DNA: TGCAGTGCCCTAGCGGGATACACAGATACGCAGTATTTT
size: many; V: TRBV28; J: TRBJ2-5; D: NA; CDR3: CASSSPAQETQYF; DNA: TGTGCCAGCAGTTCCCCGGCCCAAGAGACCCAGTACTTC
size: NA; V: TRBV7-2; J: TRBJ1-5; D: NA; CDR3: CASSQGGGRSNQPQHF; DNA: TGTGCCAGCAGCCAAGGGGGGGGAAGGAGCAATCAGCCCCAGCATTTT
size: NA; V: TRBV29-1; J: TRBJ2-7; D: NA; CDR3: CSVEDKRRPYEQYF; DNA: TGCAGCGTTGAAGATAAGAGGAGGCCCTACGAGCAGTACTTC
size: once; V: TRBV20-1; J: TRBJ1-1; D: NA; CDR3: CSAGGRDGQNTEAFF; DNA: TGCAGTGCTGGGGGGCGGGACGGCCAGAACACTGAAGCTTTCTTT
size: NA; V: TRBV11-2; J: TRBJ2-7; D: NA; CDR3: CASSLATRSSYEQYF; DNA: TGTGCCAGCAGCTTAGCAACGAGGAGCTCCTACGAGCAGTACTTC
size: NA; V: TRBV28; J: TRBJ2-7; D: TRBD1; CDR3: CASRVTGGEQYF; DNA: TGTGCCAGCAGAGTTACAGGGGGCGAGCAGTACTTC
size: NA; V: TRBV9; J: TRBJ2-5; D: TRBD1; CDR3: CASSVSDRAFSKETQYF; DNA: TGTGCCAGCAGCGTTTCGGACAGGGCATTTTCCAAAGAGACCCAGTACTTC
size: once; V: TRBV5-1; J: TRBJ2-7; D: NA; CDR3: CASSSGGQGTYEQYF; DNA: TGCGCCAGCAGCTCGGGTGGGCAGGGAACCTACGAGCAGTACTTC